Listed below are T cell receptor beta chains from one sample, sequenced in a study of T-cell reconstitution after alpha-beta-depleted transplantation in children. Via MiXCR, TCRdb re-called the PCR reads, giving one row per CDR3 protein. The table has hundreds of thousands of distinct CDR3 sequences, roughly 13% seen once. The sequencing used PBMCs, mostly from graft donor cells, collected 360 days after TCRalphabeta/CD19-depleted stem cell transplant. The receptor source for this set is a male patient under 18 who had a stem cell transplant for acute myeloid leukemia, so the T cells may come from the graft donor. The CDR3 runs from the conserved cysteine through the conserved F or W. The order of the fields is D gene, V gene, J gene, clone size, CDR3 DNA, CDR3 protein. The D gene is left open where the match is weak. The listing skips clone size in some rows; elsewhere it reads once, few, many or a size class.

d_call: TRBD1; v_call: TRBV6-1; j_call: TRBJ2-3; clone_size: NA; cdr3_nt: TGTGCCAGCAGGGAGCACAGGGGACGTACGCAGTATTTT; cdr3_aa: CASREHRGRTQYF
d_call: TRBD1; v_call: TRBV9; j_call: TRBJ2-7; clone_size: NA; cdr3_nt: TGTGCCAGCAGCGGGGGACAGGGGAACCACGAGCAGTACTTC; cdr3_aa: CASSGGQGNHEQYF
d_call: NA; v_call: TRBV28; j_call: TRBJ1-1; clone_size: many; cdr3_nt: TGTGCCAGCAGCTTGCTGACTGAAGCTTTCTTT; cdr3_aa: CASSLLTEAFF
d_call: NA; v_call: TRBV6-1; j_call: TRBJ2-2; clone_size: NA; cdr3_nt: TGTGCCAGCAGTGTGATCAGACTCCGGTCGCTGTTTTTT; cdr3_aa: CASSVIRLRSLFF
d_call: NA; v_call: TRBV20-1; j_call: TRBJ1-2; clone_size: many; cdr3_nt: TGCAGTGCCCAACTAAGGGACGTCCTTGTTCACTATGGCTACACCTTC; cdr3_aa: CSAQLRDVLVHYGYTF
d_call: NA; v_call: TRBV7-6; j_call: TRBJ2-1; clone_size: NA; cdr3_nt: TGTGCCAGCAGCTCATACAGGGTAGGTGAGCAGTTCTTC; cdr3_aa: CASSSYRVGEQFF
d_call: TRBD2; v_call: TRBV7-8; j_call: TRBJ2-1; clone_size: NA; cdr3_nt: TGTGCCAGCAGCGCAACTAGCGGGAGAAGTTATGAGCAGTTCTTC; cdr3_aa: CASSATSGRSYEQFF
d_call: NA; v_call: TRBV12-3/TRBV12-4; j_call: TRBJ2-3; clone_size: NA; cdr3_nt: TGTGCCAGCCGGAGCCGGGGTAGCACAGATACGCAGTATTTT; cdr3_aa: CASRSRGSTDTQYF
d_call: NA; v_call: TRBV6-5; j_call: TRBJ2-7; clone_size: few; cdr3_nt: TGTGCCAGCAGTTACTCGGAGAAGGGACCCTACGAGCAGTACTTC; cdr3_aa: CASSYSEKGPYEQYF
d_call: TRBD2; v_call: TRBV15; j_call: TRBJ2-3; clone_size: NA; cdr3_nt: TGTGCCACCAGCAGAAGGAGCGGGAGGGTAGCAGATACGCAGTATTTT; cdr3_aa: CATSRRSGRVADTQYF